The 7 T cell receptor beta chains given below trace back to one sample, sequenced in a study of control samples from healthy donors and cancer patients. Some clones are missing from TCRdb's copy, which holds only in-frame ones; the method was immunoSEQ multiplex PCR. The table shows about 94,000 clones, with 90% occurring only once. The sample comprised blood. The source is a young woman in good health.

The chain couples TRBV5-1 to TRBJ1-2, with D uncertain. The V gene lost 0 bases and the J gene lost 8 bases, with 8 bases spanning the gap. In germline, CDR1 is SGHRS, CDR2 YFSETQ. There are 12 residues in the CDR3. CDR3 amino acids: CASSLVGGGYTF. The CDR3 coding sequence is TGCGCCAGCAGCTTGGTTGGAGGGGGCTACACCTTC.

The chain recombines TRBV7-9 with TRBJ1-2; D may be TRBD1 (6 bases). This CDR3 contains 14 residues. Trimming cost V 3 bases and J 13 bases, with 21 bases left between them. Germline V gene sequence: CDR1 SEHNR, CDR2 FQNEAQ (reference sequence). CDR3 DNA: TGTGCCAGCAGCTTCGACAGGACCGCCACGATTGTCACCTTC. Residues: CASSFDRTATIVTF.

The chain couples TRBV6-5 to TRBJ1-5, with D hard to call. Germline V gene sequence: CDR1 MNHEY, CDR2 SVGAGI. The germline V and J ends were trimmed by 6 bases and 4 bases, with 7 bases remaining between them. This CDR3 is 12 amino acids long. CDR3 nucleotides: TGTGCCAGCAGCTCGGGGAATCAGCCCCAGCATTTT. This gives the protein CASSSGNQPQHF.

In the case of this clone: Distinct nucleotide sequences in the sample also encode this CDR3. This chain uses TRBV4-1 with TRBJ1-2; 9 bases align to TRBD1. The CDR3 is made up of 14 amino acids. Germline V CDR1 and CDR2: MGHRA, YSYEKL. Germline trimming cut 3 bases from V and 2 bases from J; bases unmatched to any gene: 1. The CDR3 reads CASSQGTGNYGYTF. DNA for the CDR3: TGCGCCAGCAGCCAGGGGACAGGGAACTATGGCTACACCTTC.

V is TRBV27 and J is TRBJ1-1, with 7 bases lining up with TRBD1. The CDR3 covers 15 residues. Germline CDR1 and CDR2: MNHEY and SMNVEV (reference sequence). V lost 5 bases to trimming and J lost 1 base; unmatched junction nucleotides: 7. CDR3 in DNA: TGTGCCAGCAGTATCTGGACAGGACAGAACACTGAAGCTTTCTTT. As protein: CASSIWTGQNTEAFF.

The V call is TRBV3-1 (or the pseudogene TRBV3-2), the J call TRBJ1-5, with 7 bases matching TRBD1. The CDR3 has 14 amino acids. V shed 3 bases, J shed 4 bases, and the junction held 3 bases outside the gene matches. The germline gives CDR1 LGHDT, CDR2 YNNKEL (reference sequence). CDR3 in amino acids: CASSQGQINQPQHF. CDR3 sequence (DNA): TGTGCCAGCAGCCAGGGACAGATTAATCAGCCCCAGCATTTT.

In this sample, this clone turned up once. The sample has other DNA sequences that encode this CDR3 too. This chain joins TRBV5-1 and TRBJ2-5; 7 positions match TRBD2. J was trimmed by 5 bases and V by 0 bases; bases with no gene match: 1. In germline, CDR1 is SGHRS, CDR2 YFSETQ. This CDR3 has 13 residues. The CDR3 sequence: CASSLEAGETQYF. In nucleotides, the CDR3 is TGCGCCAGCAGCTTGGAAGCGGGGGAGACCCAGTACTTC.